What follows is one TCR beta chain and its context. No antigen is known for it. The PCR made use of 60 Vbeta and 13 Jbeta primers. Here immunoSEQ multiplex PCR was the method, and the copy in TCRdb shows in-frame clones only, minus some. The sample lists more than 95,000 clones, around three quarters occurring once. The V gene's germline CDR1 is MNHEY and CDR2 SMNVEV (reference sequence). Trimming left V 4 bases short and J 0 bases short, with 3 bases between. This CDR3 contains 13 residues. This entry belongs to a study of cytomegalovirus exposure and HLA in healthy donors. Turning to the study itself: From HLA-typed donors, an early data release held tens of millions of unique TCRs.

Study conclusions and caveats: Common viral pathogens seemed to be connected with several of the most significant clusters, according to a later analysis. Accurate predictions that matched the HLA-A and HLA-B alleles of most subjects were reportedly made from TCR beta sequences.

This sequence joins TRBV27 and TRBJ2-2; no reliable D call. The sequence was obtained from a female donor in good health and CMV-seronegative. The sample taken for sequencing was PBMCs. CDR3: CASSSANTGELFF. CDR3 DNA sequence: TGTGCCAGCAGTTCCGCGAACACCGGGGAGCTGTTTTTT.